This passage covers 23 T cell receptor beta chains from one sample sequenced in a study of blood T cell repertoires in COVID-19. Using immunoSEQ multiplex PCR, the repertoire was profiled, and TCRdb retains in-frame clones only, with some absent. The data contain approximately 250,000 clones, 70% to 90% of them singletons. The sequenced material came from peripheral blood. Receptors originate from a man younger than 45 who had recovered from COVID-19.

The rearrangement links TRBV29-1 to TRBJ2-3; TRBD2 matches at 14 bases. The CDR3 contains 16 residues. CDR1 and CDR2 (germline): SQVTM, ANQGSEA. V shed 8 bases, J shed 5 bases, and the junction held 12 bases outside the gene matches. CDR3 sequence reads: CSIAKTSGGAEDTQYF. DNA for the CDR3: TGCAGCATTGCCAAGACTAGCGGGGGGGCAGAAGATACGCAGTATTTT.

This chain joins TRBV5-1 and TRBJ2-3; TRBD1 might be the D (6 bases). The CDR3 contains 15 residues. Trimming removed 0 bases from V and 6 bases from J, with 14 bases in between. The germline gives CDR1 SGHRS, CDR2 YFSETQ. This chain's CDR3 is CASSLGGQKEDTQYF. CDR3 bases: TGCGCCAGCAGCTTGGGGGGGCAAAAGGAGGATACGCAGTATTTT. Variable domain in full (rest from reference TRBV5-1 and TRBJ2-3): KAGVTQTPRYLIKTRGQQVTLSCSPISGHRSVSWYQQTPGQGLQFLFEYFSETQRNKGNFPGRFSGRQFSNSRSEMNVSTLELGDSALYLCASSLGGQKEDTQYFGPGTRLTVL.

The chain uses TRBV23-1 and TRBJ1-2; TRBD1 might be the D (6 bases). TRBV23-1 is treated as an ORF (open reading frame) with a function not yet certain. The CDR3 length is 17 residues. V gave up 0 bases and J gave up 3 bases, with 17 bases separating them. CDR3 sequence (DNA): TGCGCCAGCAGTCAATCGGGACACTCTAAAAAATACTATGGCTACACCTTC. Protein product: CASSQSGHSKKYYGYTF.

This CDR3 reads CASSYYRHTEAFF. The CDR3 coding sequence is TGTGCCAGCAGTTACTACAGACACACTGAAGCTTTCTTT. The genes are TRBV6-2 or TRBV6-3 and TRBJ1-1, with unresolved D. This CDR3 has 13 amino acids. Germline V gene lookup returns CDR1 MNHEY and CDR2 SVGEGT. V was clipped by 1 base and J by 3 bases, with 6 bases between them.

The CDR3 is CASSPGTEHLWEQYF. CDR3 coding DNA: TGTGCCAGCTCACCCGGGACAGAACACCTTTGGGAGCAGTACTTC. The chain links TRBV27 to TRBJ2-7; 7 bases match TRBD1. V was clipped by 8 bases and J by 7 bases; unmatched bases: 17. Germline loops: CDR1 MNHEY, CDR2 SMNVEV (reference sequence). This CDR3 has 15 amino acids.

The chain carries TRBV18 and TRBJ1-2; D gene ambiguous. Germline CDR1 reads KGHSH; CDR2 reads LQKENI. The CDR3 length is 16 residues. V was shortened by 1 base and J by 7 bases, with 19 bases between the two germline ends. This chain's CDR3 is CASSPRGGTLAGGYTF. Written as DNA, the CDR3 is TGTGCCAGCTCACCACGAGGAGGCACCCTGGCGGGTGGCTACACCTTC.

The V gene is TRBV7-9, the J gene TRBJ2-3, with D possibly being TRBD2 (6 bases). V lost 7 bases to trimming and J lost 0 bases, with 23 bases between them. This CDR3 comprises 18 residues. In germline, CDR1 is SEHNR, CDR2 FQNEAQ (reference sequence). CDR3 residues: CASTPLAGPPTSTDTQYF. CDR3 nucleotides: TGTGCCAGCACCCCCTTGGCGGGGCCACCAACTAGCACAGATACGCAGTATTTT.

The chain has TRBV19 and TRBJ1-1; TRBD1 is a possible D gene (5 bases). Per the germline V gene, CDR1 is LNHDA and CDR2 is SQIVND (reference sequence). CDR3 length: 14 amino acids. V was pared by 8 bases and J by 1 base, with 14 bases between. The CDR3 coding sequence is TGTGCCAGTCTCGGGCAGGGCTCGAACACTGAAGCTTTCTTT. Amino acid sequence: CASLGQGSNTEAFF.

This clone has more than one count but fewer than ten. V and J are TRBV5-4 and TRBJ1-4; maybe TRBD1 (5 bases). V was shortened by 0 bases and J by 3 bases, with 21 bases between the two germline ends. The V gene's germline CDR1 is SGHNT and CDR2 YYREEE (reference sequence). The CDR3 sequence is 19 residues long. CDR3 in amino acids: CASSLVQGGATKSNEKLFF. In DNA form, the CDR3 reads TGTGCCAGCAGCTTGGTCCAAGGAGGGGCTACGAAGTCTAATGAAAAACTGTTTTTT.

This rearrangement joins TRBV18 to TRBJ2-7, with D possibly matching TRBD1 (5 bases). In germline, CDR1 is KGHSH, CDR2 LQKENI. V lost 6 bases to trimming and J lost 6 bases, with 9 bases between them. CDR3 length equals 11 residues. CDR3 in amino acids: CASSTGAEQYF. CDR3 nucleotide sequence: TGTGCCAGCTCGACTGGGGCCGAGCAGTACTTC.

This chain connects TRBV7-2 to TRBJ2-7; the match to TRBD1 covers 9 bases. The CDR3 covers 14 residues. CDR1 is SGHTA, CDR2 FQGNSA, per germline. J lost 8 bases, V lost 2 bases, and 7 bases had no gene match. As DNA, the CDR3 is TGTGCCAGCAGCTTAAGGGACAGGGCAATAAAGCAGTACTTC. This codes for CASSLRDRAIKQYF.

This chain links TRBV25-1 with TRBJ2-2; 9 bases align to TRBD1. V trimming: 6 bases; J trimming: 3 bases; junction bases outside the gene matches: 5. CDR3 length: 15 residues. Germline V gene data show CDR1 as MGHDK and CDR2 as SYGVNS. The CDR3, as DNA: TGTGCCAGCAGCGGCGGGACAGGGTACACCGGGGAGCTGTTTTTT. Translating gives CASSGGTGYTGELFF.

J is TRBJ2-7 and V is TRBV6-6; tentative D call: TRBD1 (6 bases). This CDR3 spans 13 amino acids. Trimming stripped 6 bases from V and 0 bases from J, with 9 bases between. Germline V lookup: CDR1 MNHNY, CDR2 SVGAGI (reference sequence). In nucleotides, the CDR3 is TGTGCCAGCAGACAACAGGGCTCCTACGAGCAGTACTTC. Protein sequence: CASRQQGSYEQYF.

The J gene is TRBJ2-3, the V gene TRBV5-1, with D possibly being TRBD1 (6 bases). The CDR3 contains 18 residues. V gave up 6 bases and J gave up 2 bases, with 25 bases separating them. CDR1 is SGHRS, CDR2 YFSETQ, per germline. The CDR3 is CASTKTTSDSRITDTQYF. The DNA for the CDR3 is TGCGCCAGCACCAAAACAACCTCGGACAGTAGGATCACAGATACGCAGTATTTT.

The chain carries TRBV24-1 and TRBJ1-2; TRBD1 might be the D (6 bases). Trimming stripped 2 bases from V and 7 bases from J, with 13 bases between. The germline gives CDR1 KGHDR, CDR2 SFDVKD. The CDR3 loop spans 14 amino acids. CDR3 sequence reads: CATSDYTGITGYTF. CDR3 nucleotide sequence: TGTGCCACCAGTGATTATACAGGGATCACTGGCTACACCTTC.

This clone appeared a single time. The gene calls are TRBV11-2 and TRBJ2-5; a weak D match, TRBD1 (5 bases). The CDR3 has 12 residues. The germline gives CDR1 SGHAT, CDR2 FQNNGV. Deletions cut 5 bases from V and 5 bases from J, with 9 bases between. CDR3 DNA: TGTGCCAGCAGCCCAAACAGGGAGACCCAGTACTTC. Translating gives CASSPNRETQYF. Combining the CDR3 with reference TRBV11-2 and TRBJ2-5 gives the whole variable domain EAGVAQSPRYKIIEKRQSVAFWCNPISGHATLYWYQQILGQGPKLLIQFQNNGVVDDSQLPKDRFSAERLKGVDSTLKIQPAKLEDSAVYLCASSPNRETQYFGPGTRLLVL.

V usage is TRBV2 and J usage is TRBJ2-5; D perhaps matches TRBD1 (5 bases). The germline gives CDR1 SNHLY, CDR2 FYNNEI. Trimming pared 3 bases from V and 3 bases from J, leaving 5 bases between. The CDR3 is 12 amino acids. CDR3 loop: CASSDREETQYF. CDR3 sequence (DNA): TGTGCCAGCAGTGACAGGGAAGAGACCCAGTACTTC.

This chain joins TRBV21-1 and TRBJ1-1. TRBV21-1 is a pseudogene segment. The CDR3 length is 16 residues. CDR3 region: CASSIGKWSLNTEAFF. The CDR3 DNA reads as TGTGCCAGCAGCATAGGTAAATGGAGCCTTAACACTGAAGCTTTCTTT.

This clone has just a few counts. This chain uses TRBV7-8 with TRBJ2-1, with D unresolved. CDR3 size: 13 residues. With 2 bases removed from V and 8 bases from J, the gap between germline ends came to 10 bases. Per the germline V gene, CDR1 is SGHVS and CDR2 is FQNEAQ. CDR3: CASSLPVHDEQFF. The CDR3 bases are TGTGCCAGCAGCTTACCGGTCCACGATGAGCAGTTCTTC.

The chain links TRBV10-2 to TRBJ2-3, with D possibly TRBD1 on 5 matching bases. The V gene's germline CDR1 is WSHSY and CDR2 SAAADI. This CDR3 comprises 16 residues. V lost 3 bases and J 1 base, leaving 14 bases between the germline ends. CDR3 sequence: CASSDPKGRGTDTQYF. CDR3 nucleotide sequence: TGCGCCAGCAGTGACCCGAAGGGGCGAGGCACAGATACGCAGTATTTT.

The rearrangement joins TRBV28 to TRBJ2-7; the D gene is possibly TRBD1 (6 bases). Germline lookup yields CDR1 MDHEN and CDR2 SYDVKM. Trimming stripped 7 bases from V and 3 bases from J, with 16 bases between. The CDR3 length is 14 residues. CDR3 protein: CASTRTVQFYEQYF. CDR3 in DNA: TGTGCCAGCACCAGGACAGTCCAGTTCTACGAGCAGTACTTC.

The chain recombines TRBV5-1 with TRBJ2-7, with 11 bases matching TRBD1. V gave up 4 bases and J gave up 4 bases; unmatched junction bases: 1. The CDR3 sequence is 13 residues long. Germline assignment: CDR1 SGHRS and CDR2 YFSETQ. The CDR3 coding sequence is TGCGCCAGCAGCGGGACAGGGGGGTACGAGCAGTACTTC. Translated: CASSGTGGYEQYF.

The genes are TRBV29-1 and TRBJ1-2; D perhaps matches TRBD1 (5 bases). Germline V gene sequence: CDR1 SQVTM, CDR2 ANQGSEA. CDR3 size: 13 residues. The CDR3 sequence is CTIRGVDNYGYTF. In DNA, the CDR3 is TGCACCATAAGGGGCGTGGATAACTATGGCTACACCTTC.